Sequencing of this T cell receptor beta chain was carried out in a study of blood T cell repertoires in COVID-19. The germline V gene encodes CDR1 LGHNA and CDR2 YNFKEQ. Trimming pared 0 bases from V and 2 bases from J, leaving 11 bases between. This CDR3 has 17 amino acids. Data came from immunoSEQ multiplex PCR; TCRdb stores just in-frame clones and leaves some out. In the table there are some 200,000 clones, approximately 92% of which are singletons. The chain employs TRBV4-2 and TRBJ2-6; D possibly corresponds to TRBD2 (6 bases). This clonotype was sampled from a woman aged 18-29 years in a cohort exposed to, infected with or recovered from COVID-19 (not recorded which). The source material was PBMCs or T cells enriched from blood (not recorded which). The CDR3, as DNA: TGTGCCAGCAGCCAAGACGGGGGAGTTGCTGGGGCCAACGTCCTGACTTTC. This gives the protein CASSQDGGVAGANVLTF.